A selection of T cell receptor beta chains follows, all from one sample in a study of CD8+CD57+ T cells in acquired aplastic anemia. TCRdb used MiXCR to reprocess the reads, holding one entry per CDR3 protein. The profile shows 400,000 to 500,000 distinct CDR3 sequences, 55% to 75% of them singletons. Specimen: sorted CD4+, CD8+, or CD8+CD57+ T cells (not recorded which) from PBMCs. All receptors derive from a human donor in good health, serving as a control. Both conserved end residues are part of each CDR3. A D gene is named only where the DNA matches it firmly.

D gene: TRBD2
V gene: TRBV9
CDR3 protein: CASSVGSGRDEQYF

D gene: NA
V gene: TRBV7-2
CDR3 protein: CASVPSHQETQYF

D gene: TRBD2
V gene: TRBV6-2/TRBV6-3
CDR3 protein: CASSYNSGGLFF

D gene: NA
V gene: TRBV24-1
CDR3 protein: CATSEGRGEAFF

D gene: NA
V gene: TRBV19
CDR3 protein: CASSMRTEAFF

D gene: NA
V gene: TRBV29-1
CDR3 protein: CSVVKRGLGGYTF

D gene: NA
V gene: TRBV20-1
CDR3 protein: CSATPAGHSPLHF

D gene: NA
V gene: TRBV5-6
CDR3 protein: CASSAGATNEKLFF

D gene: NA
V gene: TRBV7-9
CDR3 protein: CASSFVSDTF

D gene: NA
V gene: TRBV5-1
CDR3 protein: CASSFPPPQHF

D gene: NA
V gene: TRBV7-2
CDR3 protein: CASRAGGSQGETQAFF

D gene: NA
V gene: TRBV12-3/TRBV12-4
CDR3 protein: CASSTGRSSYEQYF

D gene: NA
V gene: TRBV19
CDR3 protein: CASSIRRRGNTEAFF

D gene: NA
V gene: TRBV7-3
CDR3 protein: CASSLDPGRTETQYF

D gene: NA
V gene: TRBV20-1
CDR3 protein: CSASSGRPNTQYF

D gene: NA
V gene: TRBV9
CDR3 protein: CASRVARGGDYTF

D gene: NA
V gene: TRBV27
CDR3 protein: CASKDRSSYDSPLHF

D gene: TRBD1
V gene: TRBV19
CDR3 protein: CASSLGQVNQPQHF

D gene: NA
V gene: TRBV19
CDR3 protein: CASRDHDNEKLFF

D gene: NA
V gene: TRBV20-1
CDR3 protein: CSAAAGVTEGGNTIYF

D gene: TRBD1
V gene: TRBV12-3/TRBV12-4
CDR3 protein: CASRPQGAVDTQYF

D gene: NA
V gene: TRBV9
CDR3 protein: CASSPGRGGRAEDF

D gene: NA
V gene: TRBV9
CDR3 protein: CASSVEGGSYKQLYF

D gene: NA
V gene: TRBV7-2
CDR3 protein: CASSLVSNYGSTFKLFF

D gene: NA
V gene: TRBV5-6
CDR3 protein: CARIPGRNEQFF

D gene: NA
V gene: TRBV19
CDR3 protein: CASSILSEGYNEQFF

D gene: NA
V gene: TRBV20-1
CDR3 protein: CSARYGAYGYTF

D gene: NA
V gene: TRBV5-1
CDR3 protein: CASSLGIGGPPFGETQYF

D gene: NA
V gene: TRBV6-5
CDR3 protein: CASSRNQAGAGNTIYF

D gene: NA
V gene: TRBV12-3/TRBV12-4
CDR3 protein: CAITEGHSYEQYF

D gene: NA
V gene: TRBV11-1
CDR3 protein: CATSKLKDSPGDTQYF

D gene: TRBD2
V gene: TRBV7-8
CDR3 protein: CASSSASGGGYNEQFF

D gene: TRBD1
V gene: TRBV7-2
CDR3 protein: CASSSDRGGGYTF

D gene: NA
V gene: TRBV19
CDR3 protein: CASSGRPPGQNSPLHF

D gene: NA
V gene: TRBV20-1
CDR3 protein: CSAPDGYTEAFF

D gene: TRBD2
V gene: TRBV6-4
CDR3 protein: CASSEIGGGVGNEQFF

D gene: TRBD1
V gene: TRBV7-6
CDR3 protein: CASSGTGADEQYF

D gene: NA
V gene: TRBV20-1
CDR3 protein: CSADRPSAGGYTF

D gene: NA
V gene: TRBV9
CDR3 protein: CASSPPPGSSYNEQFF

D gene: NA
V gene: TRBV25-1
CDR3 protein: CASSFGSQPQHF

D gene: NA
V gene: TRBV9
CDR3 protein: CASSASTGAQTF

D gene: NA
V gene: TRBV7-6
CDR3 protein: CASSLSQETHYFRHF

D gene: TRBD2
V gene: TRBV7-9
CDR3 protein: CASSLLLGGGDTYNEQFF

D gene: NA
V gene: TRBV30
CDR3 protein: CAWRGMSRTANEKLFF

D gene: NA
V gene: TRBV12-3/TRBV12-4
CDR3 protein: CASSLASLSDTQYF

D gene: NA
V gene: TRBV5-1
CDR3 protein: CASSLTAYTGVLFF

D gene: TRBD1
V gene: TRBV11-1
CDR3 protein: CASGPTGRGQLGSPLHF

D gene: NA
V gene: TRBV19
CDR3 protein: CASSKGGGREQFF